The 32 T cell receptor beta chains listed next were all sequenced from one sample in a study of T cell repertoires in cytomegalovirus infection. MiXCR, applied by TCRdb to the reads, yields one record per CDR3 protein. The top ten hold around an eighth of the sample, which has approximately 1,000,000 distinct CDR3 sequences, 25% to 40% seen once. Their specific antigens are unknown. The sample in question was cultured CD8+ T cells from PBMCs, obtained from culture after CMV antigen stimulation. The source is a human donor in good health (CMV status not recorded). Some clones in this sample may be carry-over from other donors' samples.

Note on this clonotype: One junction end does not reproduce the germline sequence, and a read error may be involved. The chain has TRBV7-9 and TRBJ1-2; TRBD1 agrees at 8 bases. CDR1 is SEHNR, CDR2 FQNEAQ, per germline (reference sequence). There are 22 residues in the CDR3. CDR3 bases: TGTGACAGCAGCCAGACGTTTGGACAGGGAATGGATAACGGGGCCCCTAACTATGGCTACACCTTC. Protein sequence: CDSSQTFGQGMDNGAPNYGYTF.

This clonotype was recorded a few times. The chain has TRBV24-1 and TRBJ1-6, with 8 bases identical to TRBD1. Germline assignment: CDR1 KGHDR and CDR2 SFDVKD. The CDR3 covers 15 residues. V was pared by 1 base and J by 5 bases, with 0 bases of the junction left unmatched. The CDR3 DNA reads as TGTGCCACCAGTGATTTACAGGGGGATAATTCACCCCTCCACTTT. It specifies CATSDLQGDNSPLHF.

The chain couples TRBV10-3 to TRBJ2-3; 12 bases are shared with TRBD1. Trimming cost V 3 bases and J 5 bases; bases outside gene matches: 6. Looked up from germline, CDR1 is ENHRY and CDR2 is SYGVKD. This CDR3 is 16 amino acids long. This chain's CDR3 is CAISDPGQGAGDTQYF. In DNA, the CDR3 is TGTGCCATCAGTGATCCGGGACAGGGGGCGGGAGATACGCAGTATTTT.

J is TRBJ2-7 and V is TRBV7-6; D gene unclear. The germline V gene encodes CDR1 SGHVS and CDR2 FNYEAQ. The V gene lost 1 base and the J gene lost 3 bases, with 10 bases spanning the gap. This CDR3 comprises 14 residues. The CDR3 nucleotides read TGTGCCAGCAGCTTAGATGGCCATTACTACGAGCAGTACTTC. Its translation: CASSLDGHYYEQYF.

This clonotype came up many times. The gene calls are TRBV28 and TRBJ2-1; a possible D gene is TRBD2 (6 bases). The V and J ends lost 10 bases and 2 bases respectively, with 18 bases between them. This CDR3 region has 15 residues. The germline CDR1 and CDR2 sequences are MDHEN and SYDVKM. CDR3 in DNA: TGTGCCACCGCGGGGAGGCTGCACCCCTACAATGAGCAGTTCTTC. Encoded protein: CATAGRLHPYNEQFF.

This clonotype was counted only a few times. The CDR3 loop is CASSGGANTQYF. DNA for the CDR3: TGTGCCAGCAGCGGGGGGGCAAATACGCAGTATTTT. This chain connects TRBV6-4 to TRBJ2-3; TRBD2 agrees at 8 bases. In germline, CDR1 is MRHNA, CDR2 SNTAGT. The J segment lost 7 bases and the V segment lost 6 bases, leaving 3 bases of the junction unmatched. The CDR3 has 12 amino acids.

This chain uses TRBV4-1 with TRBJ2-1; the match to TRBD1 covers 10 bases. The CDR3 contains 14 residues. The J segment lost 8 bases and the V segment lost 2 bases, leaving 3 bases of the junction unmatched. Germline CDR1 MGHRA, CDR2 YSYEKL. The CDR3 nucleotides are TGCGCCAGCAGCCAACGACAGGGGGCCGATGAGCAGTTCTTC. The encoded protein is CASSQRQGADEQFF.

The V and J genes are TRBV20-1 and TRBJ1-5; 9 bases are shared with TRBD1. The V segment lost 4 bases and the J segment 5 bases; nucleotides outside the gene matches: 12. Per germline, CDR1 DFQATT and CDR2 SNEGSKA (reference sequence). This CDR3 spans 16 amino acids. CDR3 residues: CSAIVGGQGDYQPQHF. DNA of the CDR3: TGCAGTGCTATAGTAGGGGGACAGGGCGACTATCAGCCCCAGCATTTT.

This clonotype has more than one count but fewer than ten. The CDR3 coding sequence is TGTGCCAGCAGCTTAGAAGGGTTTCCCGGGGAGCTGTTTTTT. Amino acid sequence: CASSLEGFPGELFF. The chain has TRBV7-6 and TRBJ2-2; D is unresolved. Per the germline V gene, CDR1 is SGHVS and CDR2 is FNYEAQ. This CDR3 has 14 amino acids. Between the trimmed V and J ends, which lost 1 base and 6 bases, there was a span of 9 bases.

CDR3 DNA sequence: TGTGCCAGCAGTTACTCCGGCAGGGGGCAAGAGACCCAGTACTTC. It encodes CASSYSGRGQETQYF. V usage is TRBV6-5 and J usage is TRBJ2-5, with TRBD1 identical over 7 bases. Per the germline V gene, CDR1 is MNHEY and CDR2 is SVGAGI. V gave up 0 bases and J gave up 2 bases; unmatched junction bases: 3. CDR3 length equals 15 residues.

The chain uses TRBV27 and TRBJ1-6, with TRBD1 identical over 7 bases. The CDR3 runs 15 residues. Losses at the gene ends were 8 bases for V and 0 bases for J; bases not matched to a gene: 4. Germline V lookup: CDR1 MNHEY, CDR2 SMNVEV (reference sequence). DNA for the CDR3: TGTGCCAGCGGGACAGTCTACTCCTATAATTCACCCCTCCACTTT. It codes for CASGTVYSYNSPLHF.

There are a few counts of this clonotype. The gene calls are TRBV7-9 and TRBJ1-2; D ambiguous. From germline, CDR1 is SEHNR and CDR2 FQNEAQ (reference sequence). This CDR3 is built from 15 residues. V was shortened by 4 bases and J by 2 bases, with 14 bases between the two germline ends. The CDR3 sequence is CASSSESRPNYGYTF. The DNA for the CDR3 is TGTGCCAGCAGCTCCGAGAGCAGGCCGAACTATGGCTACACCTTC.

This chain links TRBV27 with TRBJ2-1; weak D call: TRBD1 (6 bases). Trimming removed 5 bases at V and 7 bases at J, with 18 bases between. The length of the CDR3 is 15 residues. Germline CDR1 is MNHEY and CDR2 is SMNVEV (reference sequence). CDR3 in DNA: TGTGCCAGCAGTACCCGGGGTCTTGGGACAAATGAGCAGTTCTTC. It codes for CASSTRGLGTNEQFF.

This clonotype showed up many times. The chain uses TRBV6-2 or TRBV6-3 and TRBJ2-2; D is unclear. Germline lookup yields CDR1 MNHEY and CDR2 SVGEGT. CDR3 length: 12 residues. The CDR3 region is CASLVNTGELFF. The CDR3 DNA sequence: TGTGCTTCGCTGGTCAACACCGGGGAGCTGTTTTTT.

The chain couples TRBV12-3 or TRBV12-4 to TRBJ2-1; TRBD2 matches 10 bases. The V segment lost 5 bases and the J segment 5 bases; nucleotides outside the gene matches: 9. This CDR3 comprises 16 residues. CDR3 protein: CASSKVASGGDNEQFF. CDR3 nucleotide sequence: TGTGCCAGCAGTAAAGTGGCTAGCGGGGGTGACAATGAGCAGTTCTTC.

The chain employs TRBV19 and TRBJ2-3; D remains unclear. The CDR3 consists of 13 residues. The germline V gene has CDR1 LNHDA and CDR2 SQIVND (reference sequence). V lost 2 bases, J lost 4 bases, and 7 bases lay in between. Written as DNA, the CDR3 is TGTGCCAGTAGTATATATCCGGCAGATACGCAGTATTTT. It encodes CASSIYPADTQYF.

The chain is built from TRBV7-6 and TRBJ2-1, with 8 bases identical to TRBD2. CDR3 size: 15 residues. Unmatched junction bases numbered 10, after V lost 8 bases and J lost 4 bases. In germline, CDR1 is SGHVS, CDR2 FNYEAQ. The CDR3: CASAPGSGEYNEQFF. CDR3 bases: TGTGCCAGCGCCCCCGGTAGCGGGGAATACAATGAGCAGTTCTTC. Complete variable domain (other parts from reference TRBV7-6 and TRBJ2-1): GAGVSQSPRYKVTKRGQDVALRCDPISGHVSLYWYRQALGQGPEFLTYFNYEAQQDKSGLPNDRFSAERPEGSISTLTIQRTEQRDSAMYRCASAPGSGEYNEQFFGPGTRLTVL.

CDR3 loop: CASRRGQGYNEQFF. The CDR3 bases are TGTGCCAGCAGGAGGGGACAGGGCTACAATGAGCAGTTCTTC. The V call is TRBV2, the J call TRBJ2-1, with 9 positions matching TRBD1. The germline V gene encodes CDR1 SNHLY and CDR2 FYNNEI. V lost 6 bases and J lost 3; bases outside the gene matches: 3. The CDR3 has 14 residues. The complete variable domain, with remaining parts taken from reference TRBV2 and TRBJ2-1, reads EPEVTQTPSHQVTQMGQEVILRCVPISNHLYFYWYRQILGQKVEFLVSFYNNEISEKSEIFDDQFSVERPDGSNFTLKIRSTKLEDSAMYFCASRRGQGYNEQFFGPGTRLTVL.

The chain employs TRBV2 and TRBJ2-1; 14 positions match TRBD2. The CDR3 extends over 18 amino acids. Germline V gives CDR1 SNHLY, CDR2 FYNNEI. Losses at the gene ends were 2 bases for V and 0 bases for J; bases not matched to a gene: 3. CDR3 protein: CASSERTSGGFSYNEQFF. CDR3 nucleotide sequence: TGTGCCAGCAGTGAAAGGACTAGCGGGGGGTTCTCCTACAATGAGCAGTTCTTC.

The sample holds many counts of this clonotype. This rearrangement joins TRBV7-2 to TRBJ2-2; TRBD2 matches at 8 bases. CDR3 length: 16 amino acids. Trimming removed 5 bases from V and 1 base from J; junction bases left unmatched: 6. Germline CDR1 is SGHTA and CDR2 is FQGNSA. The CDR3 region is CASSVLAELNTGELFF. CDR3 DNA sequence: TGTGCCAGCAGCGTACTAGCGGAGTTGAACACCGGGGAGCTGTTTTTT.

The rearrangement links TRBV6-5 to TRBJ2-5, with 7 bases aligning to TRBD2. This CDR3 has 12 amino acids. Germline lookup yields CDR1 MNHEY and CDR2 SVGAGI. Unmatched junction bases numbered 2, after V lost 6 bases and J lost 4 bases. The CDR3 sequence is CASRTSLETQYF. The CDR3 region has the DNA TGTGCCAGCAGGACTAGCCTAGAGACCCAGTACTTC.

V and J are TRBV2 and TRBJ2-4, with 7 bases identical to TRBD1. The J segment lost 6 bases and the V segment lost 1 base, leaving 6 bases of the junction unmatched. The germline gives CDR1 SNHLY, CDR2 FYNNEI. The CDR3 runs 15 residues. In DNA, the CDR3 is TGTGCCAGCAGTGAAGGACAGGGCAAAACAAACATTCAGTACTTC. As protein: CASSEGQGKTNIQYF.

The V and J genes are TRBV7-2 and TRBJ2-3, with D possibly matching TRBD1 (6 bases). The CDR3 contains 13 residues. With 4 bases removed from V and 5 bases from J, the gap between germline ends came to 10 bases. The germline V gene encodes CDR1 SGHTA and CDR2 FQGNSA. This CDR3 reads CASSSSRGDTQYF. CDR3 nucleotide sequence: TGTGCCAGCAGCTCGTCCAGGGGAGATACGCAGTATTTT.

This clonotype has more than one count but fewer than ten. The chain uses TRBV4-1 and TRBJ1-6; D is unresolved. Germline V gene sequence: CDR1 MGHRA, CDR2 YSYEKL. Trimming stripped 4 bases from V and 8 bases from J, with 12 bases between. The CDR3 has 14 amino acids. The CDR3 DNA reads TGCGCCAGCAGCCCTGCCGCGGCAGATTCACCCCTCCACTTT. It translates to CASSPAAADSPLHF.

This clonotype was seen a few times. This chain links TRBV6-5 with TRBJ1-1; D not resolved. Trimming pared 0 bases from V and 5 bases from J, leaving 13 bases between. The germline V gene has CDR1 MNHEY and CDR2 SVGAGI. The CDR3 has 15 residues. The CDR3 loop reads CASSYSFDPGTEAFF. CDR3 DNA sequence: TGTGCCAGCAGTTACTCCTTTGACCCTGGTACTGAAGCTTTCTTT.

The chain carries TRBV2 and TRBJ1-6, with D tentatively TRBD1 (6 bases). Germline CDR1 reads SNHLY; CDR2 reads FYNNEI. V was shortened by 11 bases and J by 7 bases, with 24 bases between the two germline ends. The CDR3 is 16 amino acids. CDR3 nucleotides: TGTGCCCCTCTATACGATCGCGGGGGCGTAAATTCACCCCTCCACTTT. The encoded protein is CAPLYDRGGVNSPLHF. Together with reference TRBV2 and TRBJ1-6, the CDR3 gives the full variable domain: EPEVTQTPSHQVTQMGQEVILRCVPISNHLYFYWYRQILGQKVEFLVSFYNNEISEKSEIFDDQFSVERPDGSNFTLKIRSTKLEDSAMYFCAPLYDRGGVNSPLHFGNGTRLTVT.

This clonotype came up a few times. J is TRBJ2-1 and V is TRBV6-2 or TRBV6-3; no clear D gene. Germline V gene lookup returns CDR1 MNHEY and CDR2 SVGEGT. The CDR3 spans 13 residues. Trimming took 8 bases from V and 10 from J, leaving 18 bases between them. CDR3 bases: TGTGCCAGCTGGTCTAGTGGACGAGGAGAGCAGTTCTTC. It codes for CASWSSGRGEQFF.

This clonotype was seen many times. The V gene is TRBV12-3 or TRBV12-4, the J gene TRBJ2-5, with D maybe TRBD1 (6 bases). The CDR3 loop spans 14 amino acids. Trimming took off 6 bases at V and 2 bases at J, with 13 bases between the two ends. DNA for the CDR3: TGTGCCAGCAGCCCCCGGGACATACAAGAGACCCAGTACTTC. Amino acids: CASSPRDIQETQYF.

The V call is TRBV20-1, the J call TRBJ1-5; D gene ambiguous. V was shortened by 0 bases and J by 7 bases, with 13 bases between the two germline ends. The CDR3 extends over 14 amino acids. The germline CDR1 and CDR2 sequences are DFQATT and SNEGSKA (reference sequence). CDR3 bases: TGCAGTGCTAGAGATCTTAAGAGGAGACAGCCCCAGCATTTT. It specifies CSARDLKRRQPQHF.

The chain combines TRBV4-1 with TRBJ2-1, with D possibly matching TRBD1 (6 bases). Trimming removed 2 bases at V and 9 bases at J, with 14 bases between. Germline assignment: CDR1 MGHRA and CDR2 YSYEKL. This CDR3 contains 14 residues. For the CDR3, the DNA is TGCGCCAGCAGCCAATTCGGGGAAGGGGGTGAGCAGTTCTTC. This codes for CASSQFGEGGEQFF.

This clonotype was observed many times. The chain carries TRBV27 and TRBJ1-2; D unresolved. This CDR3 is 10 amino acids long. Per germline, CDR1 MNHEY and CDR2 SMNVEV (reference sequence). Trimming pared 4 bases from V and 8 bases from J, leaving 5 bases between. The DNA of the CDR3 is TGTGCCAGCAGTTCGGGGGGCTACACCTTC. Protein product: CASSSGGYTF.

The chain recombines TRBV7-4 with TRBJ2-7; the D gene is possibly TRBD2 (6 bases). CDR1 SGHVT and CDR2 SQSDAQ come from the germline V gene. Trimming shortened V by 5 bases and J by 3 bases, and 14 bases separated the two germline ends. The CDR3 totals 14 residues. The DNA of the CDR3 is TGTGCCAGCAGCCTGACTCCGGAGGGCTACGAGCAGTACTTC. It yields the protein CASSLTPEGYEQYF.